Below are 26 T cell receptor beta chains sequenced from a single sample in a study of T cell responses to AZD1222 COVID-19 vaccine. Only in-frame clones appear in the TCRdb table, and some are missing; sequencing was by immunoSEQ multiplex PCR. The sample records some 130,000 clones, 89% being singletons. The sample was peripheral blood, taken on day 0 of AZD1222 vaccination. The receptors stem from an adult in good health.

V usage is TRBV5-6 and J usage is TRBJ1-1; D is undetermined. CDR1 is SGHDT, CDR2 YYEEEE, per germline. The CDR3 sequence is 13 residues long. V gave up 3 bases and J gave up 6 bases, with 12 bases separating them. CDR3 region: CASSSFRSSEAFF. In nucleotides, the CDR3 is TGTGCCAGCAGCTCCTTTAGGTCGTCTGAAGCTTTCTTT.

The chain is built from TRBV5-1 and TRBJ1-2, with TRBD1 identical over 10 bases. CDR1 SGHRS and CDR2 YFSETQ come from the germline V gene. CDR3 size: 15 residues. Unmatched junction bases numbered 3, after V lost 0 bases and J lost 4 bases. The CDR3 region is CASSLAGQGGYGYTF. DNA for the CDR3: TGCGCCAGCAGCTTGGCCGGACAGGGGGGCTATGGCTACACCTTC.

The chain employs TRBV2 and TRBJ1-5; D unclear. The CDR3 covers 13 residues. CDR1 and CDR2 from the germline V gene are SNHLY and FYNNEI. V was shortened by 7 bases and J by 9 bases, with 16 bases between the two germline ends. This CDR3 reads CASKVRESTPQHF. In DNA form, the CDR3 reads TGTGCCAGCAAGGTACGGGAATCCACGCCCCAGCATTTT.

V and J are TRBV7-9 and TRBJ1-5; D gene uncertain. The V gene's germline CDR1 is SEHNR and CDR2 FQNEAQ (reference sequence). This CDR3 has 16 amino acids. V dropped 5 bases and J dropped 2 bases, with 16 bases sitting between them. For the CDR3, the DNA is TGTGCCAGCAGCCCCGGGGTAGGGAAGGGCAATCAGCCCCAGCATTTT. This translates into CASSPGVGKGNQPQHF. The full variable domain, with the rest looked up from reference TRBV7-9 and TRBJ1-5, is DTGVSQNPRHKITKRGQNVTFRCDPISEHNRLYWYRQTLGQGPEFLTYFQNEAQLEKSRLLSDRFSAERPKGSFSTLEIQRTEQGDSAMYLCASSPGVGKGNQPQHFGDGTRLSIL.

The chain has TRBV7-9 and TRBJ1-4; D ambiguous. Germline CDR1 SEHNR, CDR2 FQNEAQ (reference sequence). CDR3 length: 16 residues. Between the trimmed V and J ends, which lost 5 bases and 0 bases, there was a span of 13 bases. This CDR3 reads CASSLTDGATNEKLFF. The CDR3 coding sequence is TGTGCCAGCAGCCTCACCGACGGAGCAACTAATGAAAAACTGTTTTTT.

The rearrangement links TRBV19 to TRBJ2-3, with D uncertain. V gave up 6 bases and J gave up 1 base, with 8 bases separating them. This CDR3 comprises 13 residues. Germline assignment: CDR1 LNHDA and CDR2 SQIVND (reference sequence). The CDR3 region is CASRDRGTDTQYF. CDR3 DNA sequence: TGTGCCAGTAGGGACCGGGGCACAGATACGCAGTATTTT.

This clone was detected only a few times. The rearrangement links TRBV19 to TRBJ2-2; the match to TRBD1 covers 7 bases. Germline loops: CDR1 LNHDA, CDR2 SQIVND (reference sequence). After removal of 4 bases from V and 1 base from J, the junction contained 6 bases not matched to a gene. This CDR3 is built from 16 residues. The CDR3: CASSTGQDVNTGELFF. The CDR3, as DNA: TGTGCCAGTAGTACCGGACAGGACGTGAACACCGGGGAGCTGTTTTTT.

This clone was counted a single time. This chain joins TRBV6-5 and TRBJ2-7, with D perhaps matching TRBD1 (6 bases). The CDR3 runs 11 residues. The ends were cut back, 6 bases at V and 9 bases at J, with 12 bases in the middle. Germline V gene lookup returns CDR1 MNHEY and CDR2 SVGAGI. CDR3 coding DNA: TGTGCCAGCAGAACAGGGTTTTCGCAGTACTTC. This codes for CASRTGFSQYF.

V is TRBV6-5 and J is TRBJ1-2, with D perhaps matching TRBD1 (5 bases). The ends were cut back, 8 bases at V and 5 bases at J, with 21 bases in the middle. CDR3 length equals 15 residues. Germline CDR1 is MNHEY and CDR2 is SVGAGI. The CDR3 loop reads CASHGATLGPYGYTF. CDR3 nucleotides: TGTGCCAGCCACGGGGCCACCCTGGGGCCATATGGCTACACCTTC.

This clone was seen just once. The chain recombines TRBV11-2 with TRBJ1-3, with 8 bases matching TRBD1. Trimming took 5 bases from V and 6 from J; bases not matched to a gene: 6. Germline CDR1 reads SGHAT; CDR2 reads FQNNGV. The CDR3 totals 14 residues. The CDR3: CASSHRDRINTIYF. DNA of the CDR3: TGTGCCAGCAGCCACAGGGACAGGATAAACACCATATATTTT.

The chain recombines TRBV5-6 with TRBJ1-2; D is unclear. V gave up 5 bases and J gave up 3 bases, with 5 bases separating them. Looked up from germline, CDR1 is SGHDT and CDR2 is YYEEEE. This CDR3 comprises 11 residues. The chain's CDR3 is CASRLHYGYTF. CDR3 nucleotides: TGTGCCAGCAGATTACACTATGGCTACACCTTC.

This clone was recorded once. V gene TRBV7-2 combines with J gene TRBJ2-3; 9 nucleotides line up with TRBD2. Germline loops: CDR1 SGHTA, CDR2 FQGNSA. V gave up 5 bases and J gave up 2 bases; unmatched junction bases: 8. The CDR3 has 16 amino acids. This CDR3 is CASSPSSGALTDTQYF. CDR3 sequence (DNA): TGTGCCAGCAGCCCCTCTAGCGGGGCCCTCACAGATACGCAGTATTTT.

The count of this clone is one. The gene calls are TRBV10-3 and TRBJ1-1, with D perhaps matching TRBD1 (5 bases). CDR1 and CDR2 (germline): ENHRY, SYGVKD. The CDR3 is 14 amino acids. Trimming took off 1 base at V and 4 bases at J, with 10 bases between the two ends. CDR3 region: CAISELTGGTEAFF. The CDR3 DNA reads as TGTGCCATCAGTGAGTTAACAGGAGGCACTGAAGCTTTCTTT.

The rearrangement joins TRBV5-6 to TRBJ2-1, with 12 bases matching TRBD2. Germline lookup yields CDR1 SGHDT and CDR2 YYEEEE. The CDR3 is 16 residues long. Trimming cost V 1 base and J 9 bases; bases outside gene matches: 8. In nucleotides, the CDR3 is TGTGCCAGCAGCTTGACTAGCGGGGGGACTCCCCGTGAGCAGTTCTTC. Translation: CASSLTSGGTPREQFF.

The chain carries TRBV4-2 and TRBJ1-2; the D is unclear. V lost 4 bases and J lost 0, with 15 bases in between. CDR3 length equals 16 residues. In germline, CDR1 is LGHNA, CDR2 YNFKEQ. The CDR3 DNA reads TGTGCCAGCAGCCTTCTCGGGGAGGCCGCTAACTATGGCTACACCTTC. This gives the protein CASSLLGEAANYGYTF.

CDR3 DNA sequence: TGTGCCAGCAGCACCCGGACAGGGGGCGCGACTGAAGCTTTCTTT. Encoded protein: CASSTRTGGATEAFF. This chain uses TRBV9 with TRBJ1-1; 11 bases map to TRBD1. The CDR3 is 15 residues long. Unmatched junction bases numbered 7, after V lost 4 bases and J lost 5 bases. In germline, CDR1 is SGDLS, CDR2 YYNGEE.

This clone appeared once. The rearrangement links TRBV5-4 to TRBJ1-1; no clear D gene. V lost 0 bases and J lost 7, with 10 bases in between. CDR3 length equals 13 residues. Looked up from germline, CDR1 is SGHNT and CDR2 is YYREEE (reference sequence). The CDR3 region is CASSLGGGFEAFF. CDR3 nucleotide sequence: TGTGCCAGCAGCTTGGGGGGTGGTTTTGAAGCTTTCTTT.

V usage is TRBV7-2 and J usage is TRBJ2-1; TRBD1 aligns across 8 bases. This CDR3 comprises 13 residues. Trimming at V came to 6 bases and at J to 9 bases, leaving 7 bases not matched to a gene. CDR1 and CDR2 from the germline V gene are SGHTA and FQGNSA. The CDR3 DNA is TGTGCCAGCAGTCCAGACACAGGGGGTGAGCAGTTCTTC. Translated: CASSPDTGGEQFF.

The rearrangement uses TRBV5-1 and TRBJ1-2; D is uncertain. CDR1 is SGHRS and CDR2 is YFSETQ in the germline V gene. The CDR3 has 13 residues. The germline V and J ends were trimmed by 4 bases and 1 base, with 8 bases remaining between them. Here the CDR3 reads CASSQDGNYGYTF. The CDR3 DNA reads TGCGCCAGCAGCCAGGACGGTAACTATGGCTACACCTTC.

The chain employs TRBV27 and TRBJ2-7, with 8 bases aligning to TRBD1. From germline, CDR1 is MNHEY and CDR2 SMNVEV (reference sequence). CDR3 length equals 19 residues. The junction had 21 bases not matched to a gene; V was cut back by 2 bases and J by 6 bases. Written as DNA, the CDR3 is TGTGCCAGCAGTTTAGAGCCAGGGGGCTTTGGTCTCCCTCGTGCCGAGCAGTACTTC. Translated: CASSLEPGGFGLPRAEQYF.

This clone was recorded only once. V usage is TRBV5-5 and J usage is TRBJ2-1; no clear D. The ends were cut back, 0 bases at V and 4 bases at J, with 14 bases in the middle. Germline CDR1 and CDR2: SGHKS and YYEKEE (reference sequence). The CDR3 runs to 16 residues. The CDR3 nucleotides read TGTGCCAGCAGCTTGGCCAGCCGGGCGGCGTACAATGAGCAGTTCTTC. It codes for CASSLASRAAYNEQFF.

CDR3 residues: CASLDPSGGAYEQFF. DNA for the CDR3: TGTGCCAGCCTTGATCCTAGCGGGGGTGCGTATGAGCAGTTCTTC. The chain has TRBV25-1 and TRBJ2-1; 10 nucleotides align to TRBD2. The junction had 12 bases not matched to a gene; V was cut back by 8 bases and J by 8 bases. Germline lookup yields CDR1 MGHDK and CDR2 SYGVNS. This CDR3 comprises 15 residues.

The CDR3 loop reads CASSSTSNSPLHF. CDR3 coding DNA: TGTGCCAGCAGCTCGACATCCAATTCACCCCTCCACTTT. The chain combines TRBV11-2 with TRBJ1-6; D unresolved. CDR1 and CDR2 (germline): SGHAT, FQNNGV. V gave up 4 bases and J gave up 7 bases, with 8 bases separating them. The CDR3 covers 13 residues.

CDR3 residues: CASSTRESSYEQYF. CDR3 sequence (DNA): TGTGCCAGCAGCACTCGGGAGAGCTCCTACGAGCAGTACTTC. This chain joins TRBV7-9 and TRBJ2-7; possibly TRBD2 for D (6 bases). V lost 5 bases to trimming and J lost 0 bases, with 11 bases between them. The germline V gene has CDR1 SEHNR and CDR2 FQNEAQ (reference sequence). There are 14 residues in the CDR3.

The chain carries TRBV6-5 and TRBJ1-1; 7 nucleotides align to TRBD1. The CDR3 runs 12 residues. V lost 8 bases, J lost 11 bases, and 11 bases stayed unmatched. Germline V lookup: CDR1 MNHEY, CDR2 SVGAGI. CDR3: CASRRGQVEAFF. CDR3 nucleotide sequence: TGTGCCAGCCGCCGAGGACAGGTAGAGGCTTTCTTT.

J is TRBJ2-5 and V is TRBV18; D may be TRBD1 (6 bases). Germline V lookup: CDR1 KGHSH, CDR2 LQKENI. The V end lost 3 bases, the J end lost 2 bases, and 19 bases lay between the germline ends. This CDR3 contains 17 residues. The CDR3 spells CASSPGQPKERQETQYF. The CDR3 DNA reads TGTGCCAGCTCACCGGGACAACCCAAAGAGCGACAAGAGACCCAGTACTTC. The full variable domain, in which reference TRBV18 and TRBJ2-5 provide the parts outside the CDR3, is NAGVMQNPRHLVRRRGQEARLRCSPMKGHSHVYWYRQLPEEGLKFMVYLQKENIIDESGMPKERFSAEFPKEGPSILRIQQVVRGDSAAYFCASSPGQPKERQETQYFGPGTRLLVL.